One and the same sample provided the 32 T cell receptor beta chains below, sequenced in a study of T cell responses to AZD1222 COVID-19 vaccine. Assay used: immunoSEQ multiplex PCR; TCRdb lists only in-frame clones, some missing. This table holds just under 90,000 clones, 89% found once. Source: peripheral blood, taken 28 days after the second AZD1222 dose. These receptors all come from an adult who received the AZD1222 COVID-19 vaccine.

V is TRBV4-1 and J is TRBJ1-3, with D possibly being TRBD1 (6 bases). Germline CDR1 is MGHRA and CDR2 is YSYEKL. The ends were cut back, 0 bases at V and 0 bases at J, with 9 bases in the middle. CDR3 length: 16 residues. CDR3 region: CASSQEDSYSGNTIYF. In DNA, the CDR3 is TGCGCCAGCAGCCAAGAGGACAGTTACTCTGGAAACACCATATATTTT.

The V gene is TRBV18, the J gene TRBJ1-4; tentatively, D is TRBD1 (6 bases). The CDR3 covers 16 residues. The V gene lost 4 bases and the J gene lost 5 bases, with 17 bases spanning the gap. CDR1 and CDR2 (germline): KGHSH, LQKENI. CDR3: CASSLSVTGSNEKLFF. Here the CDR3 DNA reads TGTGCCAGCTCACTTTCCGTTACAGGGTCCAATGAAAAACTGTTTTTT.

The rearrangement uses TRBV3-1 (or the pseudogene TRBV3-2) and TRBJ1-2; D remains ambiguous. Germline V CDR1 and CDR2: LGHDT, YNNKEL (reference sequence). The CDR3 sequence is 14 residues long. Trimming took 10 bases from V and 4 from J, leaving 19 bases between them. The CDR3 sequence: CATRLGGTSYGYTF. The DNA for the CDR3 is TGTGCCACTCGTCTAGGCGGAACGTCCTATGGCTACACCTTC.

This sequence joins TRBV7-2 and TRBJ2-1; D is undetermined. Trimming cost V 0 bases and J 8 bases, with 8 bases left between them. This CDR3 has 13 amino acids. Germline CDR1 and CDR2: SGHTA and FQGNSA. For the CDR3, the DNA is TGTGCCAGCAGCTTAGCCCTACGGGATGAGCAGTTCTTC. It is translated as CASSLALRDEQFF.

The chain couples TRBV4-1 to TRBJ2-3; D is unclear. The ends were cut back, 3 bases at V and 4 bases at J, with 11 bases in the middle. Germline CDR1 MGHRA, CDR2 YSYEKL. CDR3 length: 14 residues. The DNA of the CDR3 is TGCGCCAGCAGCCACCCGATGAAATCAGATACGCAGTATTTT. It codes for CASSHPMKSDTQYF.

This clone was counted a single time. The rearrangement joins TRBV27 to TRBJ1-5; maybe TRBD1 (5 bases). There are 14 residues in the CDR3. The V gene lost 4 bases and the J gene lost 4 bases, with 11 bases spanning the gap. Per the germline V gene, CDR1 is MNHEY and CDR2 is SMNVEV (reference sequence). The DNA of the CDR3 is TGTGCCAGCAGTTCGTCGACAGTTAATCAGCCCCAGCATTTT. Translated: CASSSSTVNQPQHF.

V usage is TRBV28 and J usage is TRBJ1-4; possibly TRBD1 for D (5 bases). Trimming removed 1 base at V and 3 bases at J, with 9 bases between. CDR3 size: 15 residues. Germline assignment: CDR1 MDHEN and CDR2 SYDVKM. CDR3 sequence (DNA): TGTGCCAGCAGTTTATTCAGGGATCCTAATGAAAAACTGTTTTTT. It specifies CASSLFRDPNEKLFF.

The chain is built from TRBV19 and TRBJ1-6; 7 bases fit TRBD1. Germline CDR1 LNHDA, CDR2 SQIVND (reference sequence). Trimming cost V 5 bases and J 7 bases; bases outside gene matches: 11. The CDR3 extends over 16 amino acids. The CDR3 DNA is TGTGCCAGTAGTTTGAGGAGGCAGGGGGAAAATTCACCCCTCCACTTT. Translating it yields CASSLRRQGENSPLHF.

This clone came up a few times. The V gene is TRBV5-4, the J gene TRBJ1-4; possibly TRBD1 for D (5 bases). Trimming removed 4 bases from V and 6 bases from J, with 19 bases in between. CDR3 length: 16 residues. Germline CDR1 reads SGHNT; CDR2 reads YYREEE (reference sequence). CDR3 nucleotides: TGTGCCAGCAGCGACCCAGAAGGAGGGGCTTATGAAAAACTGTTTTTT. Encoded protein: CASSDPEGGAYEKLFF.

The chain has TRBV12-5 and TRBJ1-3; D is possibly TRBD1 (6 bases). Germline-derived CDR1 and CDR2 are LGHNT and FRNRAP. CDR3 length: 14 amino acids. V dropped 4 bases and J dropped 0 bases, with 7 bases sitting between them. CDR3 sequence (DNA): TGTGCTAGTGGTTCAGGGGACTCTGGAAACACCATATATTTT. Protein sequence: CASGSGDSGNTIYF.

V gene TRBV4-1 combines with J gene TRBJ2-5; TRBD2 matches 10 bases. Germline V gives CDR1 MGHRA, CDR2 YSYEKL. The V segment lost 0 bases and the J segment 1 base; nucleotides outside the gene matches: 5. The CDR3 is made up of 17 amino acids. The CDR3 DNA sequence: TGCGCCAGCAGCCAAGATGGGCTAGCGGGGGCCCAAGAGACCCAGTACTTC. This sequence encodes CASSQDGLAGAQETQYF.

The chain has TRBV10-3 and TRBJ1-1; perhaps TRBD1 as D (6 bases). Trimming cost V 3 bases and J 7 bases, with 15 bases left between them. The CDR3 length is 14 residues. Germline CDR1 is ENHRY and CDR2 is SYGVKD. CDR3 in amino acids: CAISDRGRGNEAFF. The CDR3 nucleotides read TGTGCCATCAGTGACAGGGGCCGGGGTAATGAAGCTTTCTTT.

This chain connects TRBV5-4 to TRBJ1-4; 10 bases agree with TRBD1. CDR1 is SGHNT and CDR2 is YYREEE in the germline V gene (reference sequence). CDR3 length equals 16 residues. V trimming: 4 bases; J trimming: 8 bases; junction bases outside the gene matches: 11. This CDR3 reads CASSVGTGVKGEKLFF. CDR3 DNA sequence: TGTGCCAGCAGCGTCGGGACAGGGGTTAAAGGCGAAAAACTGTTTTTT.

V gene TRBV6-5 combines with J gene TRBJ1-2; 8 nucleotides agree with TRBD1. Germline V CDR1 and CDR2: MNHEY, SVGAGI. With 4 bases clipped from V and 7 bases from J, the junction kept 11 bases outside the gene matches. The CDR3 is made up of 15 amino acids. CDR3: CASSSLGQGGTGYTF. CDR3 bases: TGTGCCAGCAGTTCACTAGGACAGGGTGGAACTGGCTACACCTTC.

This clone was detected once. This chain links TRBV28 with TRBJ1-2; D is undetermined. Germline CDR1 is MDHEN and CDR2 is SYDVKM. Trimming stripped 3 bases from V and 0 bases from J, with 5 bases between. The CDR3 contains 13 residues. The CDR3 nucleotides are TGTGCCAGCAGTTTGGAAGCTAACTATGGCTACACCTTC. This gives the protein CASSLEANYGYTF.

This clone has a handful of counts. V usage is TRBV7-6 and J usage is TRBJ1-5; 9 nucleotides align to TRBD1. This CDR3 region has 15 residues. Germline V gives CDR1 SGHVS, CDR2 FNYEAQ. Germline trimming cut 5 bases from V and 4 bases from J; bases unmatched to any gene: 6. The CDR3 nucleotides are TGTGCCAGCAGCCCCGGACAGGGGAGAAATCAGCCCCAGCATTTT. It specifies CASSPGQGRNQPQHF.

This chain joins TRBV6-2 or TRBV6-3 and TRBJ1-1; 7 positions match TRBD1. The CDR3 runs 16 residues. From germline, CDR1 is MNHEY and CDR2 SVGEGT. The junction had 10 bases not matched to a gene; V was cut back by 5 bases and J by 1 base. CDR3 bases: TGTGCCAGCAGTCGGGACAGTGGGAGGCCGAACACTGAAGCTTTCTTT. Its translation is CASSRDSGRPNTEAFF.

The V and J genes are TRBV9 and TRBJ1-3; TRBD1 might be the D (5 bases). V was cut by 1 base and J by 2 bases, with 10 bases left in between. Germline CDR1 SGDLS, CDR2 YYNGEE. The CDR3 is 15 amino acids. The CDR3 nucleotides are TGTGCCAGCAGCGTAAAGGGGAACCCTGGAAACACCATATATTTT. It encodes CASSVKGNPGNTIYF.

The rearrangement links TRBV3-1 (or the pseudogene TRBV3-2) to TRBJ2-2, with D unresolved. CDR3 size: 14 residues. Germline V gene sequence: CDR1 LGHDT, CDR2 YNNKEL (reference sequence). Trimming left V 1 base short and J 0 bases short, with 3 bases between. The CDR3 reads CASSQGPNTGELFF. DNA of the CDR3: TGTGCCAGCAGCCAAGGGCCGAACACCGGGGAGCTGTTTTTT.

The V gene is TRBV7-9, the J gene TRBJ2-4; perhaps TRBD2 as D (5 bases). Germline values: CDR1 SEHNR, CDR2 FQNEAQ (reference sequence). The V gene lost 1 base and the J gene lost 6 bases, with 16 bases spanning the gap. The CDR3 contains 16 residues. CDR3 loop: CASSLERVQLRNIQYF. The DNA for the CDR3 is TGTGCCAGCAGCTTAGAGAGGGTACAGTTAAGAAACATTCAGTACTTC.

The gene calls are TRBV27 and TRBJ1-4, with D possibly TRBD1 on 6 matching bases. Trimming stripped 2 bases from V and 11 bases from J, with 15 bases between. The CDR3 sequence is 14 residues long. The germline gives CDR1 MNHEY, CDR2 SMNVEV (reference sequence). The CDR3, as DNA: TGTGCCAGCAGTTTAGTTGGGGGCGCGGGGAAACTGTTTTTT. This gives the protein CASSLVGGAGKLFF.

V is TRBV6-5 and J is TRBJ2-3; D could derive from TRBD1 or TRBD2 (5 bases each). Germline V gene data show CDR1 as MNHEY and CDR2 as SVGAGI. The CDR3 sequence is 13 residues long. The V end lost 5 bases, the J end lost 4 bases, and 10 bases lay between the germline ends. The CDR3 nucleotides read TGTGCCAGCAGTCCCGGGGCCCCAGATACGCAGTATTTT. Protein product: CASSPGAPDTQYF.

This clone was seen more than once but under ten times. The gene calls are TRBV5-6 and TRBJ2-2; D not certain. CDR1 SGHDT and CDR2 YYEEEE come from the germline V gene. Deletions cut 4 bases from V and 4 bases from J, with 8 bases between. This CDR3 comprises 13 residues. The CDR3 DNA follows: TGTGCCAGCAGCCCGGCAAGCACCGGGGAGCTGTTTTTT. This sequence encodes CASSPASTGELFF.

CDR3 sequence reads: CASSSPTGGWSPLHF. The CDR3 coding sequence is TGTGCCAGCAGCTCTCCGACAGGGGGTTGGTCACCCCTCCACTTT. The chain is built from TRBV5-6 and TRBJ1-6, with 9 bases fitting TRBD1. CDR3 length equals 15 residues. After removal of 3 bases from V and 10 bases from J, the junction contained 8 bases not matched to a gene. Germline CDR1 and CDR2: SGHDT and YYEEEE. Filled out from reference TRBV5-6 and TRBJ1-6, the complete variable domain reads DAGVTQSPTHLIKTRGQQVTLRCSPKSGHDTVSWYQQALGQGPQFIFQYYEEEERQRGNFPDRFSGHQFPNYSSELNVNALLLGDSALYLCASSSPTGGWSPLHFGNGTRLTVT.

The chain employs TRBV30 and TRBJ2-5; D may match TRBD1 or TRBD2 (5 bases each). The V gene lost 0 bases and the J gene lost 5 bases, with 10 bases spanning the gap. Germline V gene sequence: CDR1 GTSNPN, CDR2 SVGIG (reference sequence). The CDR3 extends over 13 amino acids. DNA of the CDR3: TGTGCCTGGAGTGTAACCTGGGGGGAGACCCAGTACTTC. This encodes CAWSVTWGETQYF.

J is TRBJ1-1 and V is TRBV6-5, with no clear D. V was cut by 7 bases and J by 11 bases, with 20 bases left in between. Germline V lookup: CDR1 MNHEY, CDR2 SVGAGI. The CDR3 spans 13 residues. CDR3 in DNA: TGTGCCAGCACTCCTAAGGTCAGTCTTCGGGCTTTCTTT. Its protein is CASTPKVSLRAFF.

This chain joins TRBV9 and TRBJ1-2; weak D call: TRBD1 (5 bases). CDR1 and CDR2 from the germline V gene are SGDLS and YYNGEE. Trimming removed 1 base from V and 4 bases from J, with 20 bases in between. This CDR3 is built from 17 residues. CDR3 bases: TGTGCCAGCAGCGTATATCCCGGGGGAGCAACGGGCTATGGCTACACCTTC. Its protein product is CASSVYPGGATGYGYTF.

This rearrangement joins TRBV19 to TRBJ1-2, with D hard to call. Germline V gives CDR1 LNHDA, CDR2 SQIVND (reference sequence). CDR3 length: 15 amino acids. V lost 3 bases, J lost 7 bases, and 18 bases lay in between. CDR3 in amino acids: CASSIPQGASFGYTF. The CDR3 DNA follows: TGTGCCAGTAGTATCCCCCAAGGCGCTTCGTTTGGCTACACCTTC.

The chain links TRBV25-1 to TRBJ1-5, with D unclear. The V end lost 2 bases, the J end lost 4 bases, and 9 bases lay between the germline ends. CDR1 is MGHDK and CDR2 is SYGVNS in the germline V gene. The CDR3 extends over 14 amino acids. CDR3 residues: CASSEHQLNQPQHF. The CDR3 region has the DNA TGTGCCAGCAGTGAACACCAACTTAATCAGCCCCAGCATTTT.

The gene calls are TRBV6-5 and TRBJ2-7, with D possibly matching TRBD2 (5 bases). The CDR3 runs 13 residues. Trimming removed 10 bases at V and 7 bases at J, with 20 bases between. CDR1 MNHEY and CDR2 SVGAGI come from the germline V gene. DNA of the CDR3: TGTGCCACCCGGTCCGTCGGTAGAGGGGAGCAGTACTTC. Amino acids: CATRSVGRGEQYF.

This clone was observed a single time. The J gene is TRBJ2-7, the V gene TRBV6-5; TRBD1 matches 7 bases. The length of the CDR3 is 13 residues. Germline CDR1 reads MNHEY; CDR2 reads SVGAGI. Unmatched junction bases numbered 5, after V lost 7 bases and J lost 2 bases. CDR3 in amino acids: CASMRTGPYEQYF. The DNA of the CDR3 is TGTGCCAGCATGAGGACAGGTCCCTACGAGCAGTACTTC.

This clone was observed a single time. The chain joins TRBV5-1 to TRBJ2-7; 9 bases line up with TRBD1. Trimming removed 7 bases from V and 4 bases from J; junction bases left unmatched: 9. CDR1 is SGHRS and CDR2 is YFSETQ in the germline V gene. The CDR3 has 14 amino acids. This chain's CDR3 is CASQRDRETYEQYF. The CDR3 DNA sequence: TGCGCCAGCCAAAGGGACAGGGAGACATACGAGCAGTACTTC.